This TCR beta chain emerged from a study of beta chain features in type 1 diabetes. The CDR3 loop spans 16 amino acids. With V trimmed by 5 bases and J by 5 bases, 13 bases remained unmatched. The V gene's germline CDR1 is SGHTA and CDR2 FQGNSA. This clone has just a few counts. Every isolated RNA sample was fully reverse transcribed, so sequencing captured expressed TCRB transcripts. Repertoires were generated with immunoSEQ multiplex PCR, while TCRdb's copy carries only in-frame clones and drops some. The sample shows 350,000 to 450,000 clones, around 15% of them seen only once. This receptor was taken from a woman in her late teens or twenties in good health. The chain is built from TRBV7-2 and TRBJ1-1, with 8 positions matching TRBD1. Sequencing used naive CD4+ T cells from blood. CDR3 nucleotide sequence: TGTGCCAGCAGCCCCCATTCCACAGGGGGGGGAACTGAAGCTTTCTTT. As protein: CASSPHSTGGGTEAFF.